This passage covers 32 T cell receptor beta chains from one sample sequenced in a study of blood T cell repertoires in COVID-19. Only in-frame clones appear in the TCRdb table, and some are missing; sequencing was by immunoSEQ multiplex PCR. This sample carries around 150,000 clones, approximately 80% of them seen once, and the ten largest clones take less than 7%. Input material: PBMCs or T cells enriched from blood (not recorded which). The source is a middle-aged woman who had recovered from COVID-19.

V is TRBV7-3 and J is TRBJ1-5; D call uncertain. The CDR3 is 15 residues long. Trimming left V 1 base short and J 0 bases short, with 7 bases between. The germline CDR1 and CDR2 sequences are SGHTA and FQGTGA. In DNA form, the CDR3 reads TGTGCCAGCAGCTTAATGAGCCTTAGCAATCAGCCCCAGCATTTT. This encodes CASSLMSLSNQPQHF.

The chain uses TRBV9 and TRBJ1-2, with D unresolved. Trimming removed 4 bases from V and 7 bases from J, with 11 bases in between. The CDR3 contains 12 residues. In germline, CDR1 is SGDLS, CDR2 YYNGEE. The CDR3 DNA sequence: TGTGCCAGCAGCCAAGGTCGCGGTGGCTACACCTTC. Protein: CASSQGRGGYTF.

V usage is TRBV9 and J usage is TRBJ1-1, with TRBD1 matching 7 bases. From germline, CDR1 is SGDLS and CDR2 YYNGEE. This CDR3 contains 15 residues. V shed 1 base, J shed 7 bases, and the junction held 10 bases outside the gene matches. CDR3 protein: CASSVQGDSRSEAFF. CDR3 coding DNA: TGTGCCAGCAGCGTACAGGGGGATAGTCGTAGTGAAGCTTTCTTT.

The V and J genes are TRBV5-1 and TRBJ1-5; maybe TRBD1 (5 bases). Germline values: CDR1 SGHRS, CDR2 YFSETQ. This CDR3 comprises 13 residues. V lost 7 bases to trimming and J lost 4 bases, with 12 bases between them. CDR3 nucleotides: TGCGCCAGCCGGGGGACGGATAATCAGCCCCAGCATTTT. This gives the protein CASRGTDNQPQHF.

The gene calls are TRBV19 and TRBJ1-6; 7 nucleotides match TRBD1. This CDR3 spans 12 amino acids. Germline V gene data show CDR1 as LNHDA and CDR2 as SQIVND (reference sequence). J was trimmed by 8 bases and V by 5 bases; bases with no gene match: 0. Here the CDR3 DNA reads TGTGCCAGTAGTGGACAGGATTCACCCCTCCACTTT. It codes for CASSGQDSPLHF. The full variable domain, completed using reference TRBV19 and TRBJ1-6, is DGGITQSPKYLFRKEGQNVTLSCEQNLNHDAMYWYRQDPGQGLRLIYYSQIVNDFQKGDIAEGYSVSREKKESFPLTVTSAQKNPTAFYLCASSGQDSPLHFGNGTRLTVT.

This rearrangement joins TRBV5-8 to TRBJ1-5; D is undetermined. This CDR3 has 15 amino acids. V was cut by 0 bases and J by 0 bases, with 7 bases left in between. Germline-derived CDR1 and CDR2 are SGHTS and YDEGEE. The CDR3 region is CASSLAHTSNQPQHF. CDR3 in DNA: TGTGCCAGCAGCTTGGCCCACACTAGCAATCAGCCCCAGCATTTT.

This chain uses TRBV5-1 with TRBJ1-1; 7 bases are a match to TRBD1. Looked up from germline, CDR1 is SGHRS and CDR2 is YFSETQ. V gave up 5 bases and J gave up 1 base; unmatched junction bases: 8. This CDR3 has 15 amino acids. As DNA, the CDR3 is TGCGCCAGCAGGGGACCCAGGGGGGCGAACACTGAAGCTTTCTTT. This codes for CASRGPRGANTEAFF.

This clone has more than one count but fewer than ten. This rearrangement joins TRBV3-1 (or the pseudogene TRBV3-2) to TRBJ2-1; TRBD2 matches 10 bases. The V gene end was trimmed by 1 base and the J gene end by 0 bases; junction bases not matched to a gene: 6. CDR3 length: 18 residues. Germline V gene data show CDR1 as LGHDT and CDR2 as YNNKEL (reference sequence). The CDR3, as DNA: TGTGCCAGCAGCCAAGGGCAAGCGGGGGGGGCCTCCTACAATGAGCAGTTCTTC. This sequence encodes CASSQGQAGGASYNEQFF.

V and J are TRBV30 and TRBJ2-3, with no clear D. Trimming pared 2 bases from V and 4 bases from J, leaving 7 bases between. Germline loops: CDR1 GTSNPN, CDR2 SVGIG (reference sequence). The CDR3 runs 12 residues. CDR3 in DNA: TGTGCCTGGAGTATCTCCTCAGATACGCAGTATTTT. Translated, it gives CAWSISSDTQYF.

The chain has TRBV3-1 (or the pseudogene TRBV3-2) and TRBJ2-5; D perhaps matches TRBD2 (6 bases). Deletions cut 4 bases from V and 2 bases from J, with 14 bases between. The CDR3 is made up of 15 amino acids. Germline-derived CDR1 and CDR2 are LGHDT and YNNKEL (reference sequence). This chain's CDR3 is CASSPPRAGQETQYF. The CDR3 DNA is TGTGCCAGCAGCCCCCCCAGGGCGGGGCAAGAGACCCAGTACTTC.

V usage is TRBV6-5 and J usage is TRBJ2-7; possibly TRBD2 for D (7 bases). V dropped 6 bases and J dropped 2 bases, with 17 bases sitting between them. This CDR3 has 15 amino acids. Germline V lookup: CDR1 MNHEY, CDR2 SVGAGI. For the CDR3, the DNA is TGTGCCAGCAGAGCTCCGGGGGGCGCGACCTACGAGCAGTACTTC. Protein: CASRAPGGATYEQYF.

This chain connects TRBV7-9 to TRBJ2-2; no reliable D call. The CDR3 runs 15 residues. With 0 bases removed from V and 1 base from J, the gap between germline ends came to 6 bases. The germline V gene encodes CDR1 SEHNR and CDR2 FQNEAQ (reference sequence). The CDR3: CASSLANRNTGELFF. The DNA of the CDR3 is TGTGCCAGCAGCTTAGCGAACAGGAACACCGGGGAGCTGTTTTTT.

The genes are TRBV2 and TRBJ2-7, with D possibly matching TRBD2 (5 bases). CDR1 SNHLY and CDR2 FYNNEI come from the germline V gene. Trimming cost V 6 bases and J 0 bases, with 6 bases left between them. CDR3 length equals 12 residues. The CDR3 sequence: CASRGDSYEQYF. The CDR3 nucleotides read TGTGCCAGCAGGGGAGACTCCTACGAGCAGTACTTC.

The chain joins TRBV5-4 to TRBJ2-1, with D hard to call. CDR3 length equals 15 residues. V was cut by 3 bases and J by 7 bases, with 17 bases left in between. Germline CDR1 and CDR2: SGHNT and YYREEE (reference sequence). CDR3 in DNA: TGTGCCAGCAGCTCCCAATCCGCGCCACCGAATGAGCAGTTCTTC. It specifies CASSSQSAPPNEQFF. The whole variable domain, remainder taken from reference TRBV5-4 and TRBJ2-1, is ETGVTQSPTHLIKTRGQQVTLRCSSQSGHNTVSWYQQALGQGPQFIFQYYREEENGRGNFPPRFSGLQFPNYSSELNVNALELDDSALYLCASSSQSAPPNEQFFGPGTRLTVL.

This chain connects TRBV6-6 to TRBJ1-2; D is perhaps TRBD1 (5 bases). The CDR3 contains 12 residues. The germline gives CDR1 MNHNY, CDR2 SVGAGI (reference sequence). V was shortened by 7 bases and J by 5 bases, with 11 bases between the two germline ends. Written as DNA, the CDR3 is TGTGCCAGCACTACAGGCGAGTATGGCTACACCTTC. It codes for CASTTGEYGYTF.

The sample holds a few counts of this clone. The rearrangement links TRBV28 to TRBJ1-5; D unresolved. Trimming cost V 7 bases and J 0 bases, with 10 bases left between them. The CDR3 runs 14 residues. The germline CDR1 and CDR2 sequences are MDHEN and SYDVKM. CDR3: CASIRENSNQPQHF. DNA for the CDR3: TGTGCCAGCATCCGGGAGAATAGCAATCAGCCCCAGCATTTT. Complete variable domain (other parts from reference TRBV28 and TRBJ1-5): DVKVTQSSRYLVKRTGEKVFLECVQDMDHENMFWYRQDPGLGLRLIYFSYDVKMKEKGDIPEGYSVSREKKERFSLILESASTNQTSMYLCASIRENSNQPQHFGDGTRLSIL.

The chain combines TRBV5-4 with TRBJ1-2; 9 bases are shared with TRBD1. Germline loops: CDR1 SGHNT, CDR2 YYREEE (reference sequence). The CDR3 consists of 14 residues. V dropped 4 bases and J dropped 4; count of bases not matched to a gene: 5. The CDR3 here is CASSQAGQGYGYTF. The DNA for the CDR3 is TGTGCCAGCAGCCAGGCGGGACAGGGCTATGGCTACACCTTC.

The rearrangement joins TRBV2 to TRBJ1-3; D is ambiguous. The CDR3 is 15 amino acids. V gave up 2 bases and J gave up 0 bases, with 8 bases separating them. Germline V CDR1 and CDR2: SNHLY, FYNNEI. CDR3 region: CASSESGISGNTIYF. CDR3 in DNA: TGTGCCAGCAGTGAATCCGGTATCTCTGGAAACACCATATATTTT.

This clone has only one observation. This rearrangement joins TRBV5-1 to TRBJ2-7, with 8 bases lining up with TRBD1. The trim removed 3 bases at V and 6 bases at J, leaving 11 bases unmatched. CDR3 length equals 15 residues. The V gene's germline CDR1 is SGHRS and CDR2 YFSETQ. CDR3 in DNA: TGCGCCAGCAGCTCAGCGACAGGGGAATCCCCCGAGCAGTACTTC. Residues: CASSSATGESPEQYF.

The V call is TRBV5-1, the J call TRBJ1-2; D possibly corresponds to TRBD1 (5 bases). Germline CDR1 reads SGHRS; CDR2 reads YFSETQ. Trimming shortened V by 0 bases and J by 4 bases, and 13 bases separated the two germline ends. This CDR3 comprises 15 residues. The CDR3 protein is CASSLEGKQSYGYTF. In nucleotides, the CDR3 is TGCGCCAGCAGCTTGGAGGGGAAACAGAGCTATGGCTACACCTTC.

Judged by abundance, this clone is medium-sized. For the CDR3, the DNA is TGTGCCAGCAGCTTGGGACTAGCGGGAGGTCCCGCCTACAATGAGCAGTTCTTC. Translated, it gives CASSLGLAGGPAYNEQFF. The chain couples TRBV5-4 to TRBJ2-1, with 13 bases identical to TRBD2. The CDR3 extends over 18 amino acids. Per germline, CDR1 SGHNT and CDR2 YYREEE (reference sequence). The J segment lost 2 bases and the V segment lost 0 bases, leaving 5 bases of the junction unmatched.

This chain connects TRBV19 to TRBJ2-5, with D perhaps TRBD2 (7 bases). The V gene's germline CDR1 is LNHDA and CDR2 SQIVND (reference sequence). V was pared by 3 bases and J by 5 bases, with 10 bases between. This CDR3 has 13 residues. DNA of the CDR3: TGTGCCAGTAGTATCGGGGGGCGGGAGACCCAGTACTTC. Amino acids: CASSIGGRETQYF.

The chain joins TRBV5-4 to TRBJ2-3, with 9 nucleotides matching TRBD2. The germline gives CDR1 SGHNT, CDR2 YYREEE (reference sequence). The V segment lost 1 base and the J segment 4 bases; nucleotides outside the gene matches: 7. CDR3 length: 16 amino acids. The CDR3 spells CASSLRLAAKPDTQYF. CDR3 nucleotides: TGTGCCAGCAGCTTGCGACTAGCGGCAAAACCAGATACGCAGTATTTT.

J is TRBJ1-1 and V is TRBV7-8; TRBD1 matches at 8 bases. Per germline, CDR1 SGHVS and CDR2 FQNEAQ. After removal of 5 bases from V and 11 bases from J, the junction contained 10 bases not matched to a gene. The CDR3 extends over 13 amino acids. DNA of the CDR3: TGTGCCAGCAGCACCGGGACAGGCCAGCGGGCTTTCTTT. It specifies CASSTGTGQRAFF.

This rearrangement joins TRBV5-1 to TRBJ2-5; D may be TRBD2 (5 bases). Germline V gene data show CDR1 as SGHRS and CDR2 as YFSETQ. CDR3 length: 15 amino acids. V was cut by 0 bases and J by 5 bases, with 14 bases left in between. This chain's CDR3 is CASSLEAGGGETQYF. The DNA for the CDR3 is TGCGCCAGCAGCTTGGAGGCGGGCGGTGGGGAGACCCAGTACTTC.

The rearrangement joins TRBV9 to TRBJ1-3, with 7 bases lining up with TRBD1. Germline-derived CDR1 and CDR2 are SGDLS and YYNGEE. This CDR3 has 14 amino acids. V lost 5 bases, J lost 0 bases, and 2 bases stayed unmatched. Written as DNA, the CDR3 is TGTGCCAGCAGGGGGACAGACTCTGGAAACACCATATATTTT. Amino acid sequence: CASRGTDSGNTIYF.

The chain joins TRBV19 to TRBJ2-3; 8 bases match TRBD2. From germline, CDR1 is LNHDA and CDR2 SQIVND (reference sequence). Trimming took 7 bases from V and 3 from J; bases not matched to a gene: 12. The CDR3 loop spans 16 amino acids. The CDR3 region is CASTNGPRGGTDTQYF. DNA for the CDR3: TGTGCCAGTACTAACGGCCCCCGGGGGGGTACAGATACGCAGTATTTT.

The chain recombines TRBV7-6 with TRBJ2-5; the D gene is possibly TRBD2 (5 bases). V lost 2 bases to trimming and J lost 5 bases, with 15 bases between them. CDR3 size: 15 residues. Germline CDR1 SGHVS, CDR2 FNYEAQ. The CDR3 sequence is CASSLLASVAETQYF. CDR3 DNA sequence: TGTGCCAGCAGCTTATTAGCGTCGGTGGCGGAGACCCAGTACTTC.

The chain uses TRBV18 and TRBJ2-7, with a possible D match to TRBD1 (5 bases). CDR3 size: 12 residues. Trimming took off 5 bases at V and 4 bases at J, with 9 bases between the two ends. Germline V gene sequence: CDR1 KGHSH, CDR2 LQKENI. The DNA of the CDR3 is TGTGCCAGCTCAGATCAGGGTTACGAGCAGTACTTC. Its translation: CASSDQGYEQYF. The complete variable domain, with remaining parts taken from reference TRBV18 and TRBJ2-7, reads NAGVMQNPRHLVRRRGQEARLRCSPMKGHSHVYWYRQLPEEGLKFMVYLQKENIIDESGMPKERFSAEFPKEGPSILRIQQVVRGDSAAYFCASSDQGYEQYFGPGTRLTVT.

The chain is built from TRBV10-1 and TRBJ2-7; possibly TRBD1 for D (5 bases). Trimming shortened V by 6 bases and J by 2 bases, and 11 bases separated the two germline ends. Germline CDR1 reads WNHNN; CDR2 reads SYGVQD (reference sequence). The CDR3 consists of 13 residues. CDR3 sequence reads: CASRDRVTYEQYF. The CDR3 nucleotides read TGCGCCAGCAGAGACAGAGTAACCTACGAGCAGTACTTC.

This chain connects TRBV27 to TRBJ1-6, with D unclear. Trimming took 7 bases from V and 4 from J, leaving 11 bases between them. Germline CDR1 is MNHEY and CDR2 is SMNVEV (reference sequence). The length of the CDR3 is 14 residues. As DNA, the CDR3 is TGTGCCAGCAAATTCGACGGGTATAATTCACCCCTCCACTTT. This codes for CASKFDGYNSPLHF.

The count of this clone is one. The DNA for the CDR3 is TGTGCCAGTAGTAATACAGGGGGCGCTTATGGCTACACCTTC. This encodes CASSNTGGAYGYTF. The gene calls are TRBV19 and TRBJ1-2, with 9 bases aligning to TRBD1. Unmatched junction bases numbered 5, after V lost 4 bases and J lost 5 bases. Germline CDR1 and CDR2: LNHDA and SQIVND (reference sequence). This CDR3 has 14 amino acids.